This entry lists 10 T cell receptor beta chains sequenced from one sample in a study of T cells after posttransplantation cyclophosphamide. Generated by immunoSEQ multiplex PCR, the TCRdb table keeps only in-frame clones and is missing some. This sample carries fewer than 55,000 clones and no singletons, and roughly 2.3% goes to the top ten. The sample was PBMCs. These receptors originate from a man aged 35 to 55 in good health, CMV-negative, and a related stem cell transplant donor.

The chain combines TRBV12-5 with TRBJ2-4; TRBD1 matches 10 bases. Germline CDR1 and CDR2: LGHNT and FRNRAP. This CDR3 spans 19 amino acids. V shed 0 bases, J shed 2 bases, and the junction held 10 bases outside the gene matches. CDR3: CASGLVRDGTGVTKNIQYF. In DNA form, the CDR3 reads TGTGCTAGTGGTTTGGTACGGGACGGGACAGGGGTAACCAAAAACATTCAGTACTTC.

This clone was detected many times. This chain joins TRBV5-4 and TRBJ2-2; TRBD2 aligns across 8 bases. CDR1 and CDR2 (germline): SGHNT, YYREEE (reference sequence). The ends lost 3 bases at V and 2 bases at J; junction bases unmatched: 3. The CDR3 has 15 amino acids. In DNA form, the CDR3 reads TGTGCCAGCAGCTGGGGACTAGACAACACCGGGGAGCTGTTTTTT. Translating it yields CASSWGLDNTGELFF. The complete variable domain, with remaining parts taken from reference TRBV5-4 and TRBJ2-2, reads ETGVTQSPTHLIKTRGQQVTLRCSSQSGHNTVSWYQQALGQGPQFIFQYYREEENGRGNFPPRFSGLQFPNYSSELNVNALELDDSALYLCASSWGLDNTGELFFGEGSRLTVL.

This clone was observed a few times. DNA for the CDR3: TGCGCCAGCAGCCAAGAGGGGGGGACCACTGAAGCTTTCTTT. This sequence encodes CASSQEGGTTEAFF. V is TRBV4-3 and J is TRBJ1-1; a weak D match, TRBD1 (5 bases). The ends were cut back, 0 bases at V and 4 bases at J, with 9 bases in the middle. CDR3 length: 14 amino acids. Germline CDR1 and CDR2: LGHNA and YSLEER.

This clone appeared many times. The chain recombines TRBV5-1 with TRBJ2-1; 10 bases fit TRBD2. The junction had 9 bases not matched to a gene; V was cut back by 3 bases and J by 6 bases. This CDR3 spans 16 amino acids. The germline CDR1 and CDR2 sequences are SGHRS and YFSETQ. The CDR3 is CASSSEAGGQSNEQFF. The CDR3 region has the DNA TGCGCCAGCAGCTCGGAAGCGGGGGGGCAGAGCAATGAGCAGTTCTTC.

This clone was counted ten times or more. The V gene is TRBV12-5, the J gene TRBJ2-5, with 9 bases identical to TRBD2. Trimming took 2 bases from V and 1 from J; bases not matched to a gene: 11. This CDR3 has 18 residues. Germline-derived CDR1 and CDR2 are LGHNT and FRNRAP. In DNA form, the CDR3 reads TGTGCTAGTGGTTTGATGGGCGGGGGACTAGCAATCCAAGAGACCCAGTACTTC. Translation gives CASGLMGGGLAIQETQYF.

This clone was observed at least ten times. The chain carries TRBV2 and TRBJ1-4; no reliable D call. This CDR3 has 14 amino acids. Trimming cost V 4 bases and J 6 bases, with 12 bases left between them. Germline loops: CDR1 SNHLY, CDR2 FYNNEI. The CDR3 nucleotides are TGTGCCAGCAGTGTGGGCACCTCTTATGAAAAACTGTTTTTT. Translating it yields CASSVGTSYEKLFF.

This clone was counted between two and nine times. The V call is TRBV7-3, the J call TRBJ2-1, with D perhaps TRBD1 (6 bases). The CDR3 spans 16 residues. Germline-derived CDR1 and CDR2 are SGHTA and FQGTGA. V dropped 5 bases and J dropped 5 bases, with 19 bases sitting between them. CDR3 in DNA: TGTGCCAGCAGCCCAACGGCCGGGACACTCAACAATGAGCAGTTCTTC. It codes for CASSPTAGTLNNEQFF. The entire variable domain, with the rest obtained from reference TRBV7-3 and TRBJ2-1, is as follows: GAGVSQTPSNKVTEKGKYVELRCDPISGHTALYWYRQSLGQGPEFLIYFQGTGAADDSGLPNDRFFAVRPEGSVSTLKIQRTERGDSAVYLCASSPTAGTLNNEQFFGPGTRLTVL.

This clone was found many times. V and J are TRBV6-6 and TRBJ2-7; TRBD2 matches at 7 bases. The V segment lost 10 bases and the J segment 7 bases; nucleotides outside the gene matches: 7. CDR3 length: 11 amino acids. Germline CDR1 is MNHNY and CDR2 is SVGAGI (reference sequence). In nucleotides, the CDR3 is TGTGCCATTTCCAACGGGGGGGAGCAGTACGTC. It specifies CAISNGGEQYV.

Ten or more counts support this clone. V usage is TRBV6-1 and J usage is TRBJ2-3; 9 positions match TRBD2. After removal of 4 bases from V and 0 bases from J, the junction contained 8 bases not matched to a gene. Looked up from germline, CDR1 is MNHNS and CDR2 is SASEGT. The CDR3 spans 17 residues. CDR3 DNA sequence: TGTGCCAGCAGTGTCCAGAGAGCGGGAGGTAGCACAGATACGCAGTATTTT. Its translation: CASSVQRAGGSTDTQYF.

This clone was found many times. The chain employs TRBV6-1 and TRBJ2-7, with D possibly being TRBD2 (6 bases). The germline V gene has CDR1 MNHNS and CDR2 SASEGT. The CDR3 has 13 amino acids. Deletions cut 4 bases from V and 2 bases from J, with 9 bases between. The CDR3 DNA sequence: TGTGCCAGCAGTGGGGGACTGGCCTACGAGCAGTACTTC. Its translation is CASSGGLAYEQYF.